This T cell receptor (beta chain) emerged from a study of technical replicates of blood from a few donors. Germline V gene sequence: CDR1 SGDLS, CDR2 YYNGEE. The CDR3 extends over 14 amino acids. The germline V and J ends were trimmed by 0 bases and 4 bases, with 10 bases remaining between them. The repertoire was sequenced with immunoSEQ multiplex PCR; TCRdb's copy has only in-frame clones and lacks some. This table holds about 97,000 clones, 95% to 97% found once. Sample: T cells isolated from PBMCs. This clonotype was obtained from a human donor in good health. The V call is TRBV9, the J call TRBJ1-2; the D is unclear. CDR3 nucleotides: TGTGCCAGCAGCGTAGAAGGAGCTAGCTATGGCTACACCTTC. Its translation is CASSVEGASYGYTF. The full variable domain, completed using reference TRBV9 and TRBJ1-2, is DSGVTQTPKHLITATGQRVTLRCSPRSGDLSVYWYQQSLDQGLQFLIQYYNGEERAKGNILERFSAQQFPDLHSELNLSSLELGDSALYFCASSVEGASYGYTFGSGTRLTVV.